This entry features one T cell receptor (beta chain) sequence. Germline V gene sequence: CDR1 SEHNR, CDR2 FQNEAQ (reference sequence). Losses at the gene ends were 6 bases for V and 2 bases for J; bases not matched to a gene: 9. This CDR3 region has 15 residues. The sample comes from a study of blood T cell repertoires in COVID-19. At the level of the study: Some COVID-19 samples were acute and others convalescent; all came from the United States, Italy and Spain.

Original processing notes: Researchers report that nucleated cell counts were estimated from reference gene primer amplification. The data were produced by immunoSEQ multiplex PCR, yet TCRdb's version contains in-frame clones alone and is incomplete. V and J calls and clone size come straight from that table; D and trimming were deduced from the DNA. Of about 160,000 clones in the sample, about 90% were seen once. Patients of the Seattle cohort, enrolled during active infection, were followed longitudinally. The clonotype was recovered from a man aged 30 to 39 with COVID-19, enrolled during active disease. The chain employs TRBV7-9 and TRBJ2-5; TRBD1 aligns across 7 bases. The sample was peripheral blood. CDR3 nucleotides: TGTGCCAGCAGTCCCCGGGACAGACTTCAAGAGACCCAGTACTTC. Amino acids: CASSPRDRLQETQYF.